This TCR beta chain was observed in a study of blood T cell repertoires in COVID-19. At the level of the study: Spain, Italy and the United States supplied samples that represented acute and convalescent COVID-19.

Germline V gene data show CDR1 as ENHRY and CDR2 as SYGVKD. The CDR3 covers 14 residues. V lost 4 bases to trimming and J lost 0 bases, with 10 bases between them. Clones were sequenced by immunoSEQ multiplex PCR, and TCRdb holds only the in-frame ones, with some missing. The sample lists fewer than 200,000 clones; 83% were seen once. Source material: peripheral blood. The source of this sequence is a human donor in a cohort sampled during active COVID-19. V usage is TRBV10-3 and J usage is TRBJ2-7, with D uncertain. The CDR3 loop reads CAISGGEASYEQYF. The CDR3, as DNA: TGTGCCATCAGTGGCGGAGAAGCCTCCTACGAGCAGTACTTC.